The rows below give T cell receptor beta chains drawn from one sample of a study of shared clonotypes between healthy human individuals. Data came from immunoSEQ multiplex PCR; TCRdb stores just in-frame clones and leaves some out. There are about 2 million clones in the sample; approximately 95% occur only once, and about 1.1% lies in the top ten. Sequenced sample: naive CD8+ T cells sorted from blood. The receptors originated from a man between 18 and 35 years old in good health. Each CDR3 is given with its conserved first and last residue. D genes are given only for firm matches. Clone size is given for some rows only: seen once, a few or many times, or a class if the clone is expanded.

CASHANHYGYTF,TGTGCCAGCCATGCAAACCACTATGGCTACACCTTC,NA,TRBV7-9,NA,TRBJ1-2
CALSWGQSSYEQYF,TGTGCCTTGAGTTGGGGACAGAGCTCCTACGAGCAGTACTTC,TRBD1,TRBV30,NA,TRBJ2-7
CASSYDRSYTEAFF,TGTGCCAGCAGCTATGACAGGAGCTACACTGAAGCTTTCTTT,NA,TRBV5-6,once,TRBJ1-1
CASSLTPGQFDSGNTIYF,TGTGCCAGCAGCTTAACACCAGGACAGTTCGATTCTGGAAACACCATATATTTT,NA,TRBV7-3,NA,TRBJ1-3
CASSPIAGGSSYEQYF,TGTGCCAGCAGTCCTATAGCGGGAGGATCCTCCTACGAGCAGTACTTC,TRBD2,TRBV27,NA,TRBJ2-7
CASSGESGKTQYF,TGTGCCAGCAGCGGGGAGAGTGGGAAGACCCAGTACTTC,NA,TRBV7-9,NA,TRBJ2-5
CASSFTGESTDTQYF,TGTGCCAGCAGCTTTACGGGCGAGAGCACAGATACGCAGTATTTT,NA,TRBV13,NA,TRBJ2-3
CASSLGWGYEQYF,TGTGCCAGCAGCTTAGGGTGGGGCTACGAGCAGTACTTC,NA,TRBV7-6,NA,TRBJ2-7
CACTGERSYNEQFF,TGTGCCTGCACTGGGGAGAGGTCCTACAATGAGCAGTTCTTC,NA,TRBV30,NA,TRBJ2-1
CASSLAGLAHEQYF,TGTGCCAGCAGCTTGGCCGGACTAGCCCACGAGCAGTACTTC,TRBD2,TRBV5-6,once,TRBJ2-7
CARSARAYEQYF,TGTGCCAGAAGCGCTAGGGCCTACGAGCAGTACTTC,NA,TRBV7-5,NA,TRBJ2-7
CASRGEKLFF,TGCGCCAGCAGGGGGGAAAAACTGTTTTTT,NA,TRBV10-2,NA,TRBJ1-4
CAISDTTGKISYEQYF,TGTGCCATCAGTGACACTACAGGGAAAATCTCCTACGAGCAGTACTTC,NA,TRBV10-3,NA,TRBJ2-7
CASRTDPGYEQYF,TGCGCCAGCAGAACGGACCCCGGGTACGAGCAGTACTTC,NA,TRBV10-2,NA,TRBJ2-7
CAWTDRGRVGNTIYF,TGTGCCTGGACTGACAGGGGGAGGGTTGGAAACACCATATATTTT,TRBD1,TRBV30,NA,TRBJ1-3
CASSPVMGGPETQYF,TGCGCCAGCAGCCCGGTCATGGGTGGGCCGGAGACCCAGTACTTC,NA,TRBV5-1,NA,TRBJ2-5
CASSLSGDSDSPLHF,TGTGCCAGCAGCTTATCGGGGGACAGCGATTCACCCCTCCACTTT,TRBD1,TRBV7-3,NA,TRBJ1-6
CASSTPGQEFIGDTEAFF,TGTGCCAGCAGTACACCGGGACAGGAGTTCATTGGCGACACTGAAGCTTTCTTT,TRBD1,TRBV28,NA,TRBJ1-1
CASSSGTRFPNEQFF,TGTGCCAGCAGCTCCGGGACCCGGTTTCCCAATGAGCAGTTCTTC,NA,TRBV6-5,NA,TRBJ2-1
CASSQEWDIDTDTQYF,TGCGCCAGCAGCCAAGAATGGGACATAGACACAGATACGCAGTATTTT,NA,TRBV4-3,NA,TRBJ2-3
CASSQEGPGTSGSNEQFF,TGCGCCAGCAGCCAAGAAGGACCCGGGACTAGCGGGAGCAATGAGCAGTTCTTC,TRBD2,TRBV4-1,NA,TRBJ2-1
CASSGQGTQYF,TGTGCCAGCAGCGGCCAGGGGACCCAGTACTTC,NA,TRBV5-4,NA,TRBJ2-5
CASSPRPGQGIEKLFF,TGTGCCAGCAGCCCCCGTCCGGGACAGGGTATTGAAAAACTGTTTTTT,TRBD1,TRBV9,NA,TRBJ1-4
CASSSPGTGGPYGYTF,TGTGCCAGCAGTTCACCCGGGACAGGGGGCCCCTATGGCTACACCTTC,TRBD1,TRBV27,once,TRBJ1-2
CASSLGSAAYTYNEQFF,TGCGCCAGCAGCTTGGGGTCGGCAGCATACACCTACAATGAGCAGTTCTTC,NA,TRBV5-1,NA,TRBJ2-1
CASSVGTNTEAFF,TGTGCCAGCAGCGTAGGGACTAACACTGAAGCTTTCTTT,NA,TRBV9,few,TRBJ1-1
CAITGTGMNTEAFF,TGTGCCATCACGGGGACAGGGATGAACACTGAAGCTTTCTTT,TRBD1,TRBV10-3,NA,TRBJ1-1
CASSYVVQRRTETQYF,TGTGCCAGCAGTTACGTTGTACAGAGGAGGACGGAGACCCAGTACTTC,NA,TRBV6-6,NA,TRBJ2-5
CASSLDGPQETQYF,TGTGCCAGCAGCTTAGATGGACCCCAAGAGACCCAGTACTTC,NA,TRBV7-2,NA,TRBJ2-5
CASSYEPEDYGYTF,TGTGCCAGCAGTTACGAGCCAGAGGACTATGGCTACACCTTC,NA,TRBV6-5,NA,TRBJ1-2
CARSGRLNTEAFF,TGTGCCAGATCGGGACGGTTGAACACTGAAGCTTTCTTT,NA,TRBV19,NA,TRBJ1-1
CASRFGGHYGYTF,TGTGCAAGTCGCTTCGGGGGGCATTATGGCTACACCTTC,NA,TRBV12-2,NA,TRBJ1-2
CSVEKGLGTDTQYF,TGCAGCGTTGAAAAGGGCCTGGGCACAGATACGCAGTATTTT,NA,TRBV29-1,NA,TRBJ2-3
CASSQGLAGATYEQYF,TGCGCCAGCAGCCAAGGGTTGGCGGGAGCGACCTACGAGCAGTACTTC,TRBD2,TRBV4-3,NA,TRBJ2-7
CASSSGLEQPQHF,TGTGCCAGCAGTTCAGGGCTGGAGCAGCCCCAGCATTTT,NA,TRBV6-5,NA,TRBJ1-5
CASSFAGQGHEQYF,TGTGCCAGCAGTTTCGCGGGACAGGGCCACGAGCAGTACTTC,TRBD1,TRBV27,NA,TRBJ2-7
CASSLRAGGPIYNEQFF,TGTGCCAGCAGCTTGCGGGCGGGGGGCCCCATCTACAATGAGCAGTTCTTC,TRBD2,TRBV5-4,NA,TRBJ2-1
CASGTGWYEQYF,TGCGCCAGCGGGACAGGGTGGTACGAGCAGTACTTC,TRBD1,TRBV10-2,NA,TRBJ2-7
CASSMEAGESYEQYF,TGTGCCAGTAGTATGGAGGCAGGGGAGTCCTACGAGCAGTACTTC,NA,TRBV19,NA,TRBJ2-7
CAWSGRAGKETQYF,TGTGCCTGGAGTGGCCGGGCAGGTAAAGAGACCCAGTACTTC,NA,TRBV30,NA,TRBJ2-5
CASSVGYLNTGELFF,TGTGCCAGCAGCGTCGGTTATTTGAACACCGGGGAGCTGTTTTTT,NA,TRBV9,NA,TRBJ2-2
CASSVGTVATYEQYF,TGTGCCAGCAGCGTTGGGACCGTGGCAACCTACGAGCAGTACTTC,NA,TRBV9,NA,TRBJ2-7